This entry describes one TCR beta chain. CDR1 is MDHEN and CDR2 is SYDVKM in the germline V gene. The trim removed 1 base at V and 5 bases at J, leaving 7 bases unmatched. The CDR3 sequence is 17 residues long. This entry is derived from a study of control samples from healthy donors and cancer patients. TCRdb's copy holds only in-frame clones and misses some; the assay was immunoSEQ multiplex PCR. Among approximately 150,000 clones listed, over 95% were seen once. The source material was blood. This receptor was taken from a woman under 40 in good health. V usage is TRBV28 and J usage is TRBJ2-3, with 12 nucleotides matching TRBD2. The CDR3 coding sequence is TGTGCCAGCAGTTTATTCCTAGCGGGGGGGCCCAGAGATACGCAGTATTTT. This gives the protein CASSLFLAGGPRDTQYF.